This T cell receptor (beta chain) originates from a study of blood T cells in healthy people across ages. Study context: Per two T cells, template switching captured roughly one barcoded beta molecule.

Details on this clonotype: Its antigen is currently unknown.

Study-level findings and limits: As naive T cell percentage varied, TCR beta diversity correlated strongly with it. In older individuals, TCR beta diversity per million T cells was lower, falling roughly linearly with age.

Per individual sample, total RNA of at least 5 micrograms was extracted. With a J-beta primer mix and a sample-barcoded 5' primer, a second PCR ran roughly 7 to 11 cycles. TCRdb redid the calling of the 5' RACE reads with MiXCR, one entry per CDR3 protein. The profile shows about 670,000 distinct CDR3 sequences, roughly half of them singletons. Germline CDR1 and CDR2: MGHDK and SYGVNS. This CDR3 is 14 amino acids long. V lost 4 bases to trimming and J lost 8 bases, with 15 bases between them. This sequence originates from a woman of 80 years or more in good health. The chain employs TRBV25-1 and TRBJ2-1; the D is unclear. The sequencing input was blood. The CDR3 here is CASSGRPGRDEQFF. CDR3 bases: TGTGCCAGCAGTGGCAGGCCAGGAAGGGATGAGCAGTTCTTC.